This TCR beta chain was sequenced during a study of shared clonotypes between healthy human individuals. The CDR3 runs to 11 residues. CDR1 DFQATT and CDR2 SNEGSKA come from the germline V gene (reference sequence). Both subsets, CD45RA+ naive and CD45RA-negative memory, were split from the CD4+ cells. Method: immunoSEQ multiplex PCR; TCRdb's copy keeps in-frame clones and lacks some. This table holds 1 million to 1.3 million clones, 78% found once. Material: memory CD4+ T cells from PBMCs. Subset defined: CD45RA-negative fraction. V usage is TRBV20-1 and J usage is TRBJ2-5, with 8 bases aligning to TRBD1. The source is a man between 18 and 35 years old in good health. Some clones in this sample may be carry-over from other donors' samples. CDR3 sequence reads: CSGDRGETQYF. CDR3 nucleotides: TGCAGCGGAGACAGGGGAGAGACCCAGTACTTC.